This TCR beta chain comes out of a study of blood T cells in healthy people across ages. Study-wide results and caveats: The study could not conclusively compare naive and antigen-experienced cells, given its unsorted PBMCs. While age rose, TCR beta diversity per million T cells dropped in a roughly linear way. The diversity estimates, figures obtained from one million T cells, were considered underestimates.

Whenever a sample was processed, at least 7 million PBMCs were isolated. The CDR3 consists of 13 residues. V dropped 3 bases and J dropped 4; count of bases not matched to a gene: 2. Per germline, CDR1 MGHDK and CDR2 SYGVNS. In regard to this clonotype: The antigen remains undetermined.

A second PCR, run for roughly 6 to 11 cycles, used a sample-barcoded 5' primer plus a J-beta primer mix. Each CDR3 protein is one row after TCRdb ran MiXCR on the 5' RACE reads. The table includes approximately 770,000 distinct CDR3 sequences, 55% to 70% detected once. The sample comprised blood. This receptor was identified in a young man in good health. The chain combines TRBV25-1 with TRBJ1-2, with 7 bases aligning to TRBD1. The DNA of the CDR3 is TGTGCCAGCAGTGAGGGGACAGCCTATGGCTACACCTTC. The encoded protein is CASSEGTAYGYTF.